The 27 T cell receptor beta chains reported below all come from one sample, sequenced in a study of blood T cell repertoires in COVID-19. Some clones are missing from TCRdb's copy, which holds only in-frame ones; the method was immunoSEQ multiplex PCR. Of about 400,000 clones in the sample, roughly 89% were seen once. Input material: peripheral blood. These receptors originate from a woman aged 25 to 39 with acute or convalescent COVID-19.

V is TRBV27 and J is TRBJ1-5; TRBD1 is a possible D gene (6 bases). From germline, CDR1 is MNHEY and CDR2 SMNVEV (reference sequence). Trimming took 4 bases from V and 5 from J, leaving 21 bases between them. The CDR3 runs 17 residues. CDR3 loop: CASSSRGGGPMHQPQHF. Here the CDR3 DNA reads TGTGCCAGCAGTTCCCGAGGGGGGGGGCCTATGCATCAGCCCCAGCATTTT.

This rearrangement joins TRBV7-2 to TRBJ2-5; TRBD2 is a possible D gene (5 bases). This CDR3 region has 15 residues. V was trimmed by 5 bases and J by 5 bases, leaving 18 bases between them. Germline CDR1 and CDR2: SGHTA and FQGNSA. The CDR3 DNA reads as TGTGCCAGCAGCGCGATAGGGAGCTCAAGGGAGACCCAGTACTTC. This gives the protein CASSAIGSSRETQYF.

The chain combines TRBV11-2 with TRBJ1-2; D remains unclear. The CDR3 length is 14 residues. Germline V gene sequence: CDR1 SGHAT, CDR2 FQNNGV. The V and J ends lost 7 bases and 7 bases respectively, with 19 bases between them. The CDR3 nucleotides are TGTGCCAGCACTGTTTCCTCGGGGTTCTTTGGCTACACCTTC. Protein product: CASTVSSGFFGYTF.

The V and J genes are TRBV4-1 and TRBJ2-5, with D maybe TRBD2 (6 bases). Trimming took off 4 bases at V and 5 bases at J, with 14 bases between the two ends. Germline V gives CDR1 MGHRA, CDR2 YSYEKL. CDR3 length equals 14 residues. CDR3 nucleotides: TGCGCCAGCAGCCCAGGGACTCTTGCGGAGACCCAGTACTTC. Translating gives CASSPGTLAETQYF.

J is TRBJ1-2 and V is TRBV11-2; D gene unclear. The CDR3 covers 14 residues. Germline-derived CDR1 and CDR2 are SGHAT and FQNNGV. Trimming cost V 1 base and J 0 bases, with 6 bases left between them. CDR3: CASSLGSTNYGYTF. CDR3 nucleotides: TGTGCCAGCAGCTTAGGGAGTACTAACTATGGCTACACCTTC.

The chain is built from TRBV28 and TRBJ2-3; 9 bases are a match to TRBD1. Germline loops: CDR1 MDHEN, CDR2 SYDVKM. J lost 4 bases, V lost 6 bases, and 11 bases had no gene match. The CDR3 consists of 16 residues. In DNA form, the CDR3 reads TGTGCCAGCAGCCCCGCCGGGACAGGGTATTCAGATACGCAGTATTTT. It translates to CASSPAGTGYSDTQYF. The entire variable domain, with the rest obtained from reference TRBV28 and TRBJ2-3, is as follows: DVKVTQSSRYLVKRTGEKVFLECVQDMDHENMFWYRQDPGLGLRLIYFSYDVKMKEKGDIPEGYSVSREKKERFSLILESASTNQTSMYLCASSPAGTGYSDTQYFGPGTRLTVL.

The J gene is TRBJ1-5, the V gene TRBV7-8, with 8 positions matching TRBD1. Looked up from germline, CDR1 is SGHVS and CDR2 is FQNEAQ. The CDR3 has 19 residues. Trimming took 6 bases from V and 0 from J; bases not matched to a gene: 16. The CDR3 DNA is TGTGCCAGCAGTTCCCTTCAGGGGGCCGGTCTATCTAGCAATCAGCCCCAGCATTTT. Translating it yields CASSSLQGAGLSSNQPQHF.

The genes are TRBV11-3 and TRBJ2-2, with D perhaps matching TRBD1 (6 bases). Trimming took 5 bases from V and 0 from J, leaving 13 bases between them. CDR1 and CDR2 from the germline V gene are SGHNT and YENEEA. The CDR3 is 16 amino acids. The CDR3 DNA is TGTGCCAGCAGCCCAGGGGCCGTCCCGAACACCGGGGAGCTGTTTTTT. Translating it yields CASSPGAVPNTGELFF.

The V call is TRBV27, the J call TRBJ2-1; no clear D gene. Germline-derived CDR1 and CDR2 are MNHEY and SMNVEV (reference sequence). V was trimmed by 6 bases and J by 3 bases, leaving 3 bases between them. The CDR3 consists of 11 residues. The CDR3 protein is CASSHYNEQFF. The DNA of the CDR3 is TGTGCCAGCAGCCACTACAATGAGCAGTTCTTC.

The V call is TRBV9, the J call TRBJ1-2; D uncertain. V lost 0 bases, J lost 3 bases, and 12 bases lay in between. Germline values: CDR1 SGDLS, CDR2 YYNGEE. The CDR3 has 15 residues. The CDR3 coding sequence is TGTGCCAGCAGCGTAGGGGCGGGGAGGGACTATGGCTACACCTTC. Translated, it gives CASSVGAGRDYGYTF.

The rearrangement joins TRBV30 to TRBJ2-3; 9 nucleotides match TRBD2. J was trimmed by 3 bases and V by 1 base; bases with no gene match: 2. The CDR3 spans 14 residues. Germline V gives CDR1 GTSNPN, CDR2 SVGIG (reference sequence). The chain's CDR3 is CAWSGSGGTDTQYF. CDR3 nucleotide sequence: TGTGCCTGGAGTGGTAGCGGGGGAACAGATACGCAGTATTTT.

The rearrangement joins TRBV5-6 to TRBJ1-1, with unresolved D. CDR3 size: 15 residues. CDR1 is SGHDT and CDR2 is YYEEEE in the germline V gene. V lost 2 bases, J lost 7 bases, and 18 bases lay in between. The CDR3 DNA reads as TGTGCCAGCAGCTTCTACACACGGGAGCGGGGTGAAGCTTTCTTT. It encodes CASSFYTRERGEAFF. Filled out from reference TRBV5-6 and TRBJ1-1, the complete variable domain reads DAGVTQSPTHLIKTRGQQVTLRCSPKSGHDTVSWYQQALGQGPQFIFQYYEEEERQRGNFPDRFSGHQFPNYSSELNVNALLLGDSALYLCASSFYTRERGEAFFGQGTRLTVV.

The chain recombines TRBV29-1 with TRBJ1-4; 9 nucleotides match TRBD1. The V segment lost 7 bases and the J segment 4 bases; nucleotides outside the gene matches: 4. CDR3 length: 13 residues. CDR1 and CDR2 (germline): SQVTM, ANQGSEA. The CDR3 here is CSAQGAFNEKLFF. The DNA for the CDR3 is TGCAGCGCACAGGGGGCGTTTAATGAAAAACTGTTTTTT.

The J gene is TRBJ2-7, the V gene TRBV5-4; D unresolved. This CDR3 spans 15 amino acids. Germline CDR1 and CDR2: SGHNT and YYREEE (reference sequence). With 0 bases removed from V and 4 bases from J, the gap between germline ends came to 14 bases. The CDR3 sequence: CASSLEPFSPYEQYF. For the CDR3, the DNA is TGTGCCAGCAGCTTGGAGCCATTTAGTCCATACGAGCAGTACTTC.

The V call is TRBV30, the J call TRBJ1-1; the D gene is possibly TRBD1 (5 bases). Trimming cost V 4 bases and J 3 bases, with 12 bases left between them. This CDR3 contains 13 residues. CDR1 is GTSNPN, CDR2 SVGIG, per germline (reference sequence). The CDR3, as DNA: TGTGCCTGGAATAACCGGGGGGACACTGAAGCTTTCTTT. Protein: CAWNNRGDTEAFF.

The chain couples TRBV27 to TRBJ1-5; the match to TRBD1 covers 8 bases. The germline CDR1 and CDR2 sequences are MNHEY and SMNVEV (reference sequence). The CDR3 has 14 amino acids. Germline trimming cut 4 bases from V and 6 bases from J; bases unmatched to any gene: 5. CDR3 bases: TGTGCCAGCAGTTCTCAGGGGGCTGGTCAGCCCCAGCATTTT. Protein sequence: CASSSQGAGQPQHF.

This clone was detected once. DNA for the CDR3: TGTGCCAGCAGCTCGGGACACCCAAAAGAGACCCAGTACTTC. Amino acids: CASSSGHPKETQYF. The rearrangement uses TRBV5-4 and TRBJ2-5, with a weak D call TRBD1 (6 bases). V was pared by 3 bases and J by 3 bases, with 12 bases between. The CDR3 totals 14 residues. Germline CDR1 reads SGHNT; CDR2 reads YYREEE (reference sequence). The variable domain in full, completed from reference TRBV5-4 and TRBJ2-5, reads ETGVTQSPTHLIKTRGQQVTLRCSSQSGHNTVSWYQQALGQGPQFIFQYYREEENGRGNFPPRFSGLQFPNYSSELNVNALELDDSALYLCASSSGHPKETQYFGPGTRLLVL.

Only one count was recorded for this clone. The sample holds other DNA sequences that translate to the same CDR3. The chain carries TRBV15 and TRBJ2-5, with unresolved D. V gave up 0 bases and J gave up 5 bases, with 7 bases separating them. CDR1 is LNHNV and CDR2 is YYDKDF in the germline V gene (reference sequence). The CDR3 is 13 residues long. DNA for the CDR3: TGTGCCACCAGCAGAGATTTGCGGGAGACCCAGTACTTC. It translates to CATSRDLRETQYF.

CDR3 residues: CASSLRTGSLYNEQFF. As DNA, the CDR3 is TGTGCCAGCAGCTTGAGGACAGGGTCACTATACAATGAGCAGTTCTTC. The chain links TRBV5-6 to TRBJ2-1, with 8 nucleotides matching TRBD1. This CDR3 is 16 amino acids long. Germline CDR1 and CDR2: SGHDT and YYEEEE. Unmatched junction bases numbered 7, after V lost 1 base and J lost 4 bases. The full variable domain, completed using reference TRBV5-6 and TRBJ2-1, is DAGVTQSPTHLIKTRGQQVTLRCSPKSGHDTVSWYQQALGQGPQFIFQYYEEEERQRGNFPDRFSGHQFPNYSSELNVNALLLGDSALYLCASSLRTGSLYNEQFFGPGTRLTVL.

The chain has TRBV12-3 or TRBV12-4 and TRBJ1-1; D gene ambiguous. Trimming took 6 bases from V and 2 from J, leaving 4 bases between them. This CDR3 has 11 residues. The CDR3 region is CASRRNTEAFF. The CDR3 DNA reads TGTGCCAGCAGGAGAAACACTGAAGCTTTCTTT.

Remarks on this clone: This CDR3 is missing its conserved last phenylalanine or tryptophan, likely due to a read error. Because the CDR3's place on the DNA is in doubt, the DNA is left out and the CDR3 is given as listed by TCRdb. The chain combines TRBV5-5 with TRBJ2-4; TRBD2 is the table's D call, not checked against the DNA. Germline loops: CDR1 SGHKS, CDR2 YYEKEE (reference sequence). The CDR3 comprises 13 residues, both ends counted. The CDR3 sequence is CASSVTSGGTLQI.

V usage is TRBV12-3 or TRBV12-4 and J usage is TRBJ2-7, with D perhaps matching TRBD2 (6 bases). This CDR3 region has 13 residues. Trimming cost V 3 bases and J 6 bases, with 12 bases left between them. The CDR3 sequence: CASSFRGGGEQYF. The CDR3 nucleotides are TGTGCCAGCAGTTTCCGGGGAGGTGGCGAGCAGTACTTC.

The chain recombines TRBV2 with TRBJ2-7; no definite D call. Germline values: CDR1 SNHLY, CDR2 FYNNEI. V lost 6 bases and J 2 bases, leaving 11 bases between the germline ends. The CDR3 is made up of 13 amino acids. The CDR3 DNA sequence: TGTGCCAGCAGGCCAGGAATAACCTACGAGCAGTACTTC. It specifies CASRPGITYEQYF.

J is TRBJ2-5 and V is TRBV5-4, with TRBD1 identical over 7 bases. The CDR3 is 18 amino acids. The V gene's germline CDR1 is SGHNT and CDR2 YYREEE (reference sequence). J gave up 4 bases and V 0 bases, and 15 bases lay outside the gene matches. DNA of the CDR3: TGTGCCAGCAGCTTGGGATTTGGTAGGGACAGCTGGGGAGAGACCCAGTACTTC. Translated: CASSLGFGRDSWGETQYF.

This rearrangement joins TRBV5-6 to TRBJ1-3; D gene ambiguous. This CDR3 has 15 amino acids. CDR1 and CDR2 from the germline V gene are SGHDT and YYEEEE. Trimming cost V 4 bases and J 0 bases, with 11 bases left between them. CDR3 sequence (DNA): TGTGCCAGCAGCGCGGGCCCTAACTCTGGAAACACCATATATTTT. Amino acids: CASSAGPNSGNTIYF.

V gene TRBV19 combines with J gene TRBJ2-3; 13 bases are a match to TRBD2. Germline V gene data show CDR1 as LNHDA and CDR2 as SQIVND (reference sequence). The CDR3 totals 16 residues. Trimming removed 9 bases from V and 6 bases from J; junction bases left unmatched: 12. The CDR3 nucleotides read TGTGCCAGCACTAGCGGGGGGGCTGAAGCGGCGGATACGCAGTATTTT. It encodes CASTSGGAEAADTQYF.

This clone has just one count. J is TRBJ1-2 and V is TRBV29-1, with 9 positions matching TRBD1. This CDR3 comprises 14 residues. Germline CDR1 and CDR2: SQVTM and ANQGSEA. J lost 2 bases, V lost 5 bases, and 6 bases had no gene match. The chain's CDR3 is CSVPGQGKNYGYTF. The DNA of the CDR3 is TGCAGCGTTCCCGGACAGGGGAAAAACTATGGCTACACCTTC.